This T cell receptor (beta chain) was captured by sequencing in a study of blood T cell repertoires in COVID-19. Turning to the study itself: Italy, Spain and the United States were the sources of the convalescent and acute COVID-19 samples. T cells, B-cell-depleted T cells, or PBMCs provided the cDNA or gDNA that served as material.

The ends lost 5 bases at V and 9 bases at J; junction bases unmatched: 4. CDR1 is MNHEY and CDR2 is SMNVEV in the germline V gene (reference sequence). CDR3 length: 12 residues. The authors' processing: Amplified reference gene primers provided the basis for estimating nucleated cell counts. TCRdb's table, derived via immunoSEQ multiplex PCR, lists solely in-frame clones and lacks some. D and trimming were read from the DNA, whereas the V and J calls and clone size are those reported in that table. Here the sample spans approximately 130,000 clones, about 76% being singletons. The sequenced sample consisted of peripheral blood. This sequence originates from a man aged 80 or over with acute or convalescent COVID-19. The chain recombines TRBV27 with TRBJ2-1, with 7 positions matching TRBD1. The CDR3 DNA sequence: TGTGCCAGCAGTAGGACAGGTGTTGAGCAGTTCTTC. Translated: CASSRTGVEQFF.